A selection of T cell receptor beta chains follows, all from one sample in a study of vaccination effects on CD4 cells after COVID-19. Sequencing was performed with immunoSEQ multiplex PCR; in TCRdb, only in-frame clones are kept and a portion is missing. The sample holds roughly 41,000 clones; around 80% are singletons and the top ten take approximately 16%. These receptors have no identified antigens. Sample: CD4+ T cells from PBMCs cultured with HCoV-OC43 spike peptides, taken after COVID-19 vaccination. These receptor sequences come from a human donor who received a COVID-19 vaccine. Each CDR3 is given with its conserved first and last residue. Fields, in order: V gene, clone size, D gene, J gene, CDR3 protein, CDR3 DNA. D genes are given only for firm matches. Clone size is given for some rows only: seen once, a few or many times, or a class if the clone is expanded.

TRBV5-6	.	.	TRBJ1-2	CASSLFSYGYTF	TGTGCCAGCAGCTTGTTTTCATATGGCTACACCTTC
TRBV10-3	.	.	TRBJ2-5	CAISDRETQYF	TGTGCCATCAGTGATAGAGAGACCCAGTACTTC
TRBV4-2	few	TRBD2	TRBJ2-3	CASSRKTSGGADTQYF	TGTGCCAGCAGCCGCAAAACTAGCGGGGGGGCAGATACGCAGTATTTT
TRBV15	.	TRBD2	TRBJ2-1	CATSISLAVYNEQFF	TGTGCCACCAGCATTTCGCTAGCGGTTTACAATGAGCAGTTCTTC
TRBV7-2	.	TRBD1	TRBJ1-4	CASSLTGINEKLFF	TGTGCCAGCAGCTTGACAGGGATTAATGAAAAACTGTTTTTT
TRBV28	.	.	TRBJ1-5	CASRTKGGGRSQPQHF	TGTGCCAGCAGAACAAAGGGGGGGGGACGAAGTCAGCCCCAGCATTTT
TRBV11-2	.	.	TRBJ1-1	CASSLIPDTEAFF	TGTGCCAGCAGCTTAATTCCGGACACTGAAGCTTTCTTT
TRBV6-5	.	.	TRBJ1-2	CASSTGTNYGYTF	TGTGCCAGCAGTACAGGGACTAACTATGGCTACACCTTC
TRBV27	few	TRBD1	TRBJ1-5	CASSLSTGGNQPQHF	TGTGCCAGCAGTTTATCGACAGGGGGTAATCAGCCCCAGCATTTT
TRBV2	.	.	TRBJ2-7	CASTPSYEQYF	TGTGCCAGCACCCCCTCCTACGAGCAGTACTTC
TRBV19	.	TRBD2	TRBJ2-1	CASASRGLANNEQFF	TGTGCCAGTGCCTCCCGGGGACTAGCAAACAATGAGCAGTTCTTC
TRBV9	.	.	TRBJ1-2	CASSVDVRAHTANYGYTF	TGTGCCAGCAGCGTAGATGTTCGAGCGCACACAGCTAACTATGGCTACACCTTC
TRBV30	.	TRBD1	TRBJ1-5	CACPTGGIKQPQHF	TGTGCCTGTCCGACAGGGGGCATTAAACAGCCCCAGCATTTT
TRBV30	.	.	TRBJ1-2	CAWSVSANYGYTF	TGTGCCTGGAGTGTCTCAGCTAACTATGGCTACACCTTC
TRBV12-3/TRBV12-4	.	.	TRBJ2-2	CASKGNTGELFF	TGTGCCAGCAAGGGGAACACCGGGGAGCTGTTTTTT
TRBV11-2	.	.	TRBJ1-2	CASSLPVRGGGYTF	TGTGCCAGCAGCTTACCGGTTAGGGGAGGTGGCTACACCTTC
TRBV9	.	.	TRBJ2-7	CASSTNDMIGEQYF	TGTGCCAGCAGCACGAACGACATGATCGGCGAGCAGTACTTC
TRBV10-3	once	TRBD2	TRBJ2-2	CAIGSWLAGGPGSGELFF	TGTGCCATCGGATCGTGGTTAGCGGGAGGGCCAGGGTCCGGGGAGCTGTTTTTT
TRBV7-8	.	.	TRBJ1-4	CASSLTGHEKLFF	TGTGCCAGCAGCTTAACTGGGCATGAAAAACTGTTTTTT
TRBV10-3	.	.	TRBJ1-2	CAISELREGYTF	TGTGCCATCAGTGAACTCAGGGAAGGCTACACCTTC
TRBV11-2	few	.	TRBJ2-1	CASSSLARPFMFF	TGTGCCAGCAGCTCTCTGGCTAGACCCTTCATGTTCTTC
TRBV7-9	few	.	TRBJ2-1	CASSLAGWGPGNEQFF	TGTGCCAGCAGCTTAGCGGGGTGGGGACCAGGCAATGAGCAGTTCTTC
TRBV2	.	.	TRBJ1-4	CASSDEGGDEKLFF	TGTGCCAGCAGTGACGAGGGGGGGGATGAAAAACTGTTTTTT
TRBV10-2	.	TRBD1	TRBJ1-1	CASESQGGTFF	TGCGCCAGCGAGTCTCAGGGGGGAACTTTCTTT
TRBV13	.	.	TRBJ1-1	CASSVEGRKSFF	TGTGCCAGCAGCGTAGAGGGACGTAAGTCTTTCTTT
TRBV11-3	.	TRBD2	TRBJ2-7	CASSAGTSYEQYF	TGTGCCAGCAGCGCCGGGACTAGCTACGAGCAGTACTTC
TRBV10-1	.	TRBD1	TRBJ2-1	CASSASGTGLDEQFF	TGCGCCAGCAGTGCTTCGGGGACAGGGTTAGATGAGCAGTTCTTC
TRBV7-9	.	TRBD1	TRBJ2-3	CASSQDRGTQYF	TGTGCCAGCAGCCAGGACAGGGGTACGCAGTATTTT
TRBV25-1	.	TRBD2	TRBJ2-7	CASSEFLAGVYEQYF	TGTGCCAGCAGTGAATTTCTCGCGGGGGTCTACGAGCAGTACTTC
TRBV7-9	.	TRBD1	TRBJ1-5	CASSFTGGDQPQHF	TGTGCCAGCAGCTTCACAGGGGGCGATCAGCCCCAGCATTTT
TRBV3-1/TRBV3-2	.	TRBD1	TRBJ2-7	CASSRGTDEQYF	TGTGCCAGCAGCCGAGGGACAGACGAGCAGTACTTC
TRBV18	.	.	TRBJ2-3	CASSPTTDTQYF	TGTGCCAGCTCACCCACAACAGATACGCAGTATTTT
TRBV15	.	TRBD1	TRBJ1-1	CATTATGGLNTEAFF	TGTGCCACCACCGCGACAGGGGGCTTGAACACTGAAGCTTTCTTT
TRBV7-8	.	.	TRBJ1-1	CASSAMTGWGTEAFF	TGTGCCAGCAGCGCTATGACAGGATGGGGGACTGAAGCTTTCTTT
TRBV3-1/TRBV3-2	.	TRBD2	TRBJ2-1	CASRGSGSRHEQFF	TGTGCCAGCAGAGGTAGCGGGAGTCGCCATGAGCAGTTCTTC
TRBV27	.	.	TRBJ2-4	CASSLSGGVNIQYF	TGTGCCAGCAGTTTATCGGGAGGAGTAAACATTCAGTACTTC
TRBV5-4	.	.	TRBJ2-7	CASSSNQAYEQYF	TGTGCCAGCAGTTCTAATCAGGCCTACGAGCAGTACTTC
TRBV4-1	once	.	TRBJ2-2	CASSPTLENTGELFF	TGCGCCAGCAGCCCCACTCTAGAGAACACCGGGGAGCTGTTTTTT
TRBV29-1	.	.	TRBJ1-2	CSVADRGGTYGYTF	TGCAGCGTAGCGGACAGAGGGGGGACCTATGGCTACACCTTC
TRBV2	.	.	TRBJ2-1	CASSVRALGDEQFF	TGTGCCAGCAGTGTAAGGGCTCTTGGGGATGAGCAGTTCTTC
TRBV5-1	.	.	TRBJ2-7	CASSLPNHRVRYEQYF	TGCGCCAGCAGTCTCCCTAACCACAGGGTTAGGTACGAGCAGTACTTC
TRBV3-1/TRBV3-2	few	TRBD1	TRBJ1-5	CASSETGGYNQPQHF	TGTGCCAGCAGCGAGACAGGGGGCTACAATCAGCCCCAGCATTTT
TRBV10-1	once	.	TRBJ1-1	CATVDRRGTEAFF	TGCGCCACCGTGGACAGAAGGGGCACTGAAGCTTTCTTT
TRBV27	.	.	TRBJ2-7	CASRPGLSYEQYF	TGTGCCAGTCGACCGGGACTTAGCTACGAGCAGTACTTC
TRBV5-6	.	.	TRBJ2-7	CASSLGGGGYEQYF	TGTGCCAGCAGCTTGGGGGGAGGTGGCTACGAGCAGTACTTC
TRBV5-1	few	TRBD1	TRBJ1-1	CASVGGETGAITEAFF	TGCGCCAGCGTTGGGGGAGAGACAGGGGCCATCACTGAAGCTTTCTTT
TRBV10-1	few	.	TRBJ2-2	CASSALSGTKTGELFF	TGCGCCAGCAGTGCGCTCTCCGGGACCAAGACCGGGGAGCTGTTTTTT
TRBV18	.	TRBD1	TRBJ1-1	CASSQQGAENTEAFF	TGTGCCAGCTCACAACAGGGGGCCGAGAACACTGAAGCTTTCTTT